This T cell receptor beta chain was sequenced for a study of blood T cell repertoires in COVID-19. Data came from immunoSEQ multiplex PCR; TCRdb stores just in-frame clones and leaves some out. This sample has roughly 180,000 clones, with approximately 86% found just once. Self-reported history from a screening survey and questionnaire set each donor's cohort. This clone was seen a few times. Other DNA sequences in the sample encode the same CDR3. This CDR3 spans 12 amino acids. V lost 3 bases and J 5 bases, leaving 5 bases between the germline ends. CDR1 SEHNR and CDR2 FQNEAQ come from the germline V gene (reference sequence).

This clonotype originated in a man aged 55-75 years who had recovered from COVID-19. The gene calls are TRBV7-9 and TRBJ2-1; no clear D. The sequencing sample was made of PBMCs or T cells enriched from blood (not recorded which). CDR3 region: CASSLADNEQFF. For the CDR3, the DNA is TGTGCCAGCAGCTTGGCAGACAATGAGCAGTTCTTC.